The T cell receptor beta chain under discussion was sequenced for a study of cytomegalovirus exposure and HLA in healthy donors. It was with 60 Vbeta and 13 Jbeta primers that the PCR ran. Sequencing used immunoSEQ multiplex PCR; TCRdb keeps in-frame clones, though not all of them. The listing records 160,000 or so clones. The ends were cut back, 4 bases at V and 3 bases at J, with 13 bases in the middle. Per the germline V gene, CDR1 is GTSNPN and CDR2 is SVGIG (reference sequence). The CDR3 covers 14 residues. The clonotype originates from a man aged 30 to 39 in good health and CMV-seronegative. The chain carries TRBV30 and TRBJ1-5; a weak D match, TRBD1 (6 bases). The sample was PBMCs. This CDR3 is CAWTPDSFNQPQHF. CDR3 DNA: TGTGCCTGGACCCCGGACAGTTTCAATCAGCCCCAGCATTTT.